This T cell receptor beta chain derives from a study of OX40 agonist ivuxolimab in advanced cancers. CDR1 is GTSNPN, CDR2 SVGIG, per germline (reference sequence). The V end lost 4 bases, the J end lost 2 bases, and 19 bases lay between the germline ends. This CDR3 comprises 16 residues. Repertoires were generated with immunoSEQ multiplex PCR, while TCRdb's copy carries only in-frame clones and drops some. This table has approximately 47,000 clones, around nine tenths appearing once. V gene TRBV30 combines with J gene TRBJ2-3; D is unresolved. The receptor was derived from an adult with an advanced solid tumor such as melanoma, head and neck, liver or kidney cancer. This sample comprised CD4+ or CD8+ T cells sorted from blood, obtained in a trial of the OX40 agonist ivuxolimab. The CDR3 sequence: CAWTIAGHLPTDTQYF. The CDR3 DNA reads TGTGCCTGGACCATCGCCGGCCATCTCCCCACAGATACGCAGTATTTT.